Below, 15 T cell receptor beta chains from the same sample are listed, as sequenced in a study of OX40 agonist ivuxolimab in advanced cancers. Clones were read by immunoSEQ multiplex PCR, and TCRdb kept only the in-frame ones, dropping some. The data contain around 91,000 clones, 80% to 90% of them singletons. The sequences come from CD4+ or CD8+ T cells sorted from blood, collected in a trial of the OX40 agonist ivuxolimab. All receptors derive from an adult with an advanced solid tumor such as melanoma, head and neck, liver or kidney cancer.

The gene calls are TRBV23-1 and TRBJ1-5; no firm D call. Being an ORF, TRBV23-1 has a function that is uncertain. With 0 bases removed from V and 11 bases from J, the gap between germline ends came to 8 bases. The CDR3 has 12 amino acids. CDR3 loop: CASSQSRRAQHF. The CDR3 DNA reads TGCGCCAGCAGTCAATCTCGGCGCGCCCAGCATTTT.

This clone has just one count. The rearrangement joins TRBV19 to TRBJ2-3, with 7 positions matching TRBD2. Per germline, CDR1 LNHDA and CDR2 SQIVND (reference sequence). Trimming at V came to 7 bases and at J to 4 bases, leaving 5 bases not matched to a gene. The CDR3 runs 13 residues. The CDR3 sequence: CASKGGSADTQYF. DNA of the CDR3: TGTGCCAGTAAGGGCGGGAGCGCAGATACGCAGTATTTT.

The rearrangement joins TRBV10-3 to TRBJ1-2, with a possible D match to TRBD1 (6 bases). CDR3 size: 13 residues. CDR1 ENHRY and CDR2 SYGVKD come from the germline V gene. Trimming cost V 6 bases and J 8 bases, with 16 bases left between them. The CDR3 DNA follows: TGTGCCATCAGCCTGGACAGAGGGAGAGGCTACACCTTC. Amino acids: CAISLDRGRGYTF.

The rearrangement links TRBV11-3 to TRBJ2-7, with 12 positions matching TRBD2. Germline V gives CDR1 SGHNT, CDR2 YENEEA. The V gene end was trimmed by 5 bases and the J gene end by 2 bases; junction bases not matched to a gene: 4. CDR3 length: 15 amino acids. CDR3 in amino acids: CASSLGLAGTYEQYF. The CDR3 DNA reads as TGTGCCAGCAGCCTCGGACTAGCGGGAACCTACGAGCAGTACTTC.

The V gene is TRBV5-1, the J gene TRBJ2-7; D call uncertain. V was clipped by 1 base and J by 3 bases, with 8 bases between them. The CDR3 covers 13 residues. Germline CDR1 reads SGHRS; CDR2 reads YFSETQ. The CDR3 nucleotides are TGCGCCAGCAGCTTGAGCACAATCTACGAGCAGTACTTC. Protein sequence: CASSLSTIYEQYF.

This sequence joins TRBV7-2 and TRBJ2-7; perhaps TRBD2 as D (5 bases). The CDR3 spans 14 residues. Trimming cost V 5 bases and J 6 bases, with 17 bases left between them. CDR1 and CDR2 (germline): SGHTA, FQGNSA. CDR3 region: CASSRTRAGGEQYF. In DNA form, the CDR3 reads TGTGCCAGCAGCCGGACCCGGGCCGGAGGCGAGCAGTACTTC.

CDR3 sequence reads: CASSSVMNTEAFF. As DNA, the CDR3 is TGTGCCAGCAGTTCCGTTATGAACACTGAAGCTTTCTTT. This chain joins TRBV28 and TRBJ1-1; no firm D call. CDR1 is MDHEN and CDR2 is SYDVKM in the germline V gene. The CDR3 consists of 13 residues. Deletions cut 4 bases from V and 0 bases from J, with 6 bases between.

The chain uses TRBV30 and TRBJ2-7; no clear D gene. This CDR3 has 11 residues. V was cut by 3 bases and J by 8 bases, with 11 bases left in between. Germline-derived CDR1 and CDR2 are GTSNPN and SVGIG (reference sequence). CDR3 residues: CAWREKTQQYF. The CDR3 coding sequence is TGTGCCTGGAGGGAGAAGACTCAGCAGTACTTC.

This clone was observed a single time. This chain uses TRBV19 with TRBJ2-1, with 7 bases fitting TRBD2. The ends lost 1 base at V and 4 bases at J; junction bases unmatched: 4. CDR3 length equals 15 residues. Germline CDR1 LNHDA, CDR2 SQIVND (reference sequence). CDR3 loop: CASSIVTSAYNEQFF. The CDR3 coding sequence is TGTGCCAGTAGTATAGTAACTAGCGCTTACAATGAGCAGTTCTTC.

The chain recombines TRBV11-2 with TRBJ2-1; 12 bases map to TRBD2. V lost 0 bases, J lost 4 bases, and 4 bases stayed unmatched. Germline V gene lookup returns CDR1 SGHAT and CDR2 FQNNGV. This CDR3 region has 17 residues. This chain's CDR3 is CASSLEWGTSGYNEQFF. The CDR3 DNA reads as TGTGCCAGCAGCTTAGAGTGGGGGACTAGCGGGTACAATGAGCAGTTCTTC.

The chain links TRBV7-3 to TRBJ2-5, with 12 bases identical to TRBD2. V lost 3 bases and J lost 2; bases outside the gene matches: 10. The CDR3 totals 18 residues. Germline V gene data show CDR1 as SGHTA and CDR2 as FQGTGA. The chain's CDR3 is CASSLNPSGGARQETQYF. CDR3 sequence (DNA): TGTGCCAGCAGCTTGAATCCTAGCGGGGGGGCTCGGCAAGAGACCCAGTACTTC.

V and J are TRBV11-2 and TRBJ1-4, with D possibly TRBD1 on 6 matching bases. With 6 bases removed from V and 0 bases from J, the gap between germline ends came to 14 bases. CDR1 is SGHAT, CDR2 FQNNGV, per germline. The length of the CDR3 is 16 residues. CDR3 nucleotides: TGTGCCAGCAGGGGAGGACAGACCGCAACTAATGAAAAACTGTTTTTT. Amino acids: CASRGGQTATNEKLFF.

This clone is a singleton in its sample. V and J are TRBV18 and TRBJ1-5, with D unclear. The V end lost 4 bases, the J end lost 2 bases, and 12 bases lay between the germline ends. This CDR3 contains 15 residues. Germline V gives CDR1 KGHSH, CDR2 LQKENI. The CDR3 reads CASSHAGYGNQPQHF. CDR3 in DNA: TGTGCCAGCTCACATGCGGGATACGGCAATCAGCCCCAGCATTTT.

The chain combines TRBV25-1 with TRBJ2-3, with 7 bases aligning to TRBD1. Germline V gives CDR1 MGHDK, CDR2 SYGVNS. The trim removed 0 bases at V and 0 bases at J, leaving 6 bases unmatched. This CDR3 has 17 amino acids. The CDR3 is CASSEYLAGGSTDTQYF. The DNA for the CDR3 is TGTGCCAGCAGTGAATATTTGGCAGGGGGTAGCACAGATACGCAGTATTTT.

This clone was seen a handful of times. This rearrangement joins TRBV7-9 to TRBJ2-6; D unresolved. The ends were cut back, 2 bases at V and 0 bases at J, with 14 bases in the middle. Per germline, CDR1 SEHNR and CDR2 FQNEAQ (reference sequence). This CDR3 contains 18 residues. The CDR3 bases are TGTGCCAGCAGCTTAAGGCAATTGGTGGACTCTGGGGCCAACGTCCTGACTTTC. It specifies CASSLRQLVDSGANVLTF. The full variable domain, in which reference TRBV7-9 and TRBJ2-6 provide the parts outside the CDR3, is DTGVSQNPRHKITKRGQNVTFRCDPISEHNRLYWYRQTLGQGPEFLTYFQNEAQLEKSRLLSDRFSAERPKGSFSTLEIQRTEQGDSAMYLCASSLRQLVDSGANVLTFGAGSRLTVL.